The next 9 T cell receptor beta chains were all read from a single sample in a study of cytomegalovirus exposure and HLA in healthy donors. The PCR made use of 60 Vbeta and 13 Jbeta primers. TCRdb's table, derived via immunoSEQ multiplex PCR, lists solely in-frame clones and lacks some. This table holds 150,000 to 200,000 clones, over 65% found once. What was sequenced was PBMCs. The receptors shown here come from a woman aged 40 to 55 in good health and CMV-seronegative.

The rearrangement uses TRBV6-1 and TRBJ1-5; tentatively, D is TRBD1 (5 bases). The CDR3 is made up of 15 amino acids. Germline-derived CDR1 and CDR2 are MNHNS and SASEGT. Trimming pared 6 bases from V and 0 bases from J, leaving 12 bases between. The CDR3 sequence is CASRLGGVSNQPQHF. For the CDR3, the DNA is TGTGCCAGCAGACTGGGAGGGGTTAGCAATCAGCCCCAGCATTTT.

J is TRBJ2-1 and V is TRBV18; TRBD2 matches at 10 bases. The CDR3 has 16 amino acids. From germline, CDR1 is KGHSH and CDR2 LQKENI. V gave up 5 bases and J gave up 8 bases; unmatched junction bases: 12. The CDR3 DNA reads TGTGCCAGCTCAAGCGGGGGGGGGCTACGGAGGGATGAGCAGTTCTTC. It translates to CASSSGGGLRRDEQFF.

The CDR3 DNA reads TGTGCCAGCAGTCGAATAGCGGGGGTGGGGGATACGCAGTATTTT. Its protein is CASSRIAGVGDTQYF. This chain joins TRBV6-6 and TRBJ2-3, with 9 bases lining up with TRBD2. This CDR3 has 15 residues. Trimming cost V 5 bases and J 6 bases; bases outside gene matches: 9. The V gene's germline CDR1 is MNHNY and CDR2 SVGAGI (reference sequence).

The rearrangement joins TRBV19 to TRBJ2-4, with D possibly TRBD1 on 6 matching bases. Trimming stripped 3 bases from V and 5 bases from J, with 23 bases between. The CDR3 loop spans 18 amino acids. Per germline, CDR1 LNHDA and CDR2 SQIVND (reference sequence). The CDR3 DNA sequence: TGTGCCAGTAGTATGCGTGGGGGCAGGGGTGGTAGGGAAAACATTCAGTACTTC. This encodes CASSMRGGRGGRENIQYF.

The chain has TRBV7-3 and TRBJ2-3, with 9 bases identical to TRBD2. Germline CDR1 reads SGHTA; CDR2 reads FQGTGA. V was pared by 2 bases and J by 0 bases, with 6 bases of the junction left unmatched. The CDR3 spans 17 residues. The DNA for the CDR3 is TGTGCCAGCAGCTTATTACAGCGGGGGGTTAGCACAGATACGCAGTATTTT. Translating gives CASSLLQRGVSTDTQYF.

V usage is TRBV4-1 and J usage is TRBJ1-6; D ambiguous. The CDR3 has 15 residues. CDR1 is MGHRA, CDR2 YSYEKL, per germline. Trimming shortened V by 3 bases and J by 5 bases, and 11 bases separated the two germline ends. DNA of the CDR3: TGCGCCAGCAGCCACGAGGCAGCCCATAATTCACCCCTCCACTTT. It yields the protein CASSHEAAHNSPLHF.

In DNA form, the CDR3 reads TGCGCCAGCAGCTTTGGGCGGGGGGGCCTGGAGACCCAGTACTTC. This codes for CASSFGRGGLETQYF. The chain joins TRBV5-1 to TRBJ2-5, with 9 bases lining up with TRBD2. Germline V gene data show CDR1 as SGHRS and CDR2 as YFSETQ. Trimming removed 2 bases from V and 5 bases from J; junction bases left unmatched: 7. The CDR3 has 15 residues.

This clone was detected once. The V gene is TRBV11-2, the J gene TRBJ2-3, with TRBD1 matching 7 bases. The CDR3 runs to 13 residues. Unmatched junction bases numbered 5, after V lost 1 base and J lost 10 bases. The germline V gene encodes CDR1 SGHAT and CDR2 FQNNGV. CDR3 region: CASSLGRQGPQYF. In DNA, the CDR3 is TGTGCCAGCAGCTTAGGTCGACAGGGACCGCAGTATTTT.

The CDR3 coding sequence is TGTGCCATCACCGCCCACAAGACAGGGGGTCACACTGAAGCTTTCTTT. It codes for CAITAHKTGGHTEAFF. The chain links TRBV10-3 to TRBJ1-1, with 9 bases fitting TRBD1. Germline-derived CDR1 and CDR2 are ENHRY and SYGVKD. CDR3 length equals 16 residues. With V trimmed by 7 bases and J by 3 bases, 12 bases remained unmatched.